The 18 T cell receptor beta chains below were found in one sample sequenced in a study of human T cells and chemical hapten exposure. Regarding time point: patch test 1, 2 weeks after DPC sensitization. Treatment reported: therapeutic diphenylcyclopropenone sensitization with weekly scalp DPC. MiXCR was run by TCRdb on the RACE reads, yielding one entry per CDR3 protein. The table lists about 360,000 distinct CDR3 sequences, roughly 6.9% of them singletons, with 8% to 9% in the top ten. Sample: whole blood, taken in connection with sensitization to the hapten diphenylcyclopropenone (DPC). These receptors came from a woman aged 18-29 years with alopecia areata. Some clones in this sample may be carry-over from other donors' samples.

V and J are TRBV4-1 and TRBJ2-6; D uncertain. The germline V and J ends were trimmed by 0 bases and 3 bases, with 9 bases remaining between them. Per the germline V gene, CDR1 is MGHRA and CDR2 is YSYEKL. The CDR3 length is 16 residues. CDR3 sequence: CASSQDSAHGANVLTF. The CDR3 DNA reads as TGCGCCAGCAGCCAAGATTCGGCTCATGGGGCCAACGTCCTGACTTTC.

This clonotype was found many times. This chain connects TRBV7-2 to TRBJ2-3; the D gene is possibly TRBD1 (6 bases). V was cut by 5 bases and J by 5 bases, with 17 bases left in between. CDR3 length: 15 residues. Germline CDR1 reads SGHTA; CDR2 reads FQGNSA. Here the CDR3 DNA reads TGTGCCAGCAGCATAGGGGGTGGGGCGGGAGATACGCAGTATTTT. This translates into CASSIGGGAGDTQYF.

This clonotype was seen more than once but under ten times. The J gene is TRBJ2-1, the V gene TRBV5-1; weak D call: TRBD2 (5 bases). This CDR3 has 15 residues. Trimming shortened V by 6 bases and J by 8 bases, and 21 bases separated the two germline ends. CDR1 is SGHRS, CDR2 YFSETQ, per germline. The CDR3 reads CASTVGVQPGDEQFF. As DNA, the CDR3 is TGCGCCAGCACCGTCGGGGTCCAACCCGGGGATGAGCAGTTCTTC.

In its sample, this clonotype was seen many times. The chain joins TRBV10-3 to TRBJ2-6, with 8 positions matching TRBD1. This CDR3 is built from 18 residues. CDR1 and CDR2 from the germline V gene are ENHRY and SYGVKD. Germline trimming cut 4 bases from V and 0 bases from J; bases unmatched to any gene: 8. This chain's CDR3 is CAISGRQGISSGANVLTF. The CDR3 DNA is TGTGCCATCAGTGGGCGACAGGGGATTAGCTCTGGGGCCAACGTCCTGACTTTC.

This clonotype was counted at least ten times. The V call is TRBV20-1, the J call TRBJ1-1, with 8 bases identical to TRBD1. J gave up 1 base and V 3 bases, and 7 bases lay outside the gene matches. CDR1 DFQATT and CDR2 SNEGSKA come from the germline V gene (reference sequence). This CDR3 region has 15 residues. CDR3 in amino acids: CSASDDGQGNTEAFF. The DNA for the CDR3 is TGCAGTGCTAGTGACGATGGACAGGGGAACACTGAAGCTTTCTTT.

The gene calls are TRBV2 and TRBJ1-1; no clear D. The germline V and J ends were trimmed by 3 bases and 0 bases, with 8 bases remaining between them. The length of the CDR3 is 14 residues. Germline CDR1 SNHLY, CDR2 FYNNEI. The CDR3 is CASSDALMNTEAFF. DNA for the CDR3: TGTGCCAGCAGTGACGCCCTAATGAACACTGAAGCTTTCTTT.

The chain carries TRBV29-1 and TRBJ2-5; possibly TRBD1 for D (8 bases). The germline gives CDR1 SQVTM, CDR2 ANQGSEA. V gave up 6 bases and J gave up 3 bases, with 17 bases separating them. This CDR3 region has 14 residues. The CDR3 region is CSVVNRGGEETQYF. DNA for the CDR3: TGCAGCGTGGTCAACAGGGGGGGAGAAGAGACCCAGTACTTC.

This clonotype was seen only a few times. The chain couples TRBV5-1 to TRBJ2-6; weak D call: TRBD2 (5 bases). Between the trimmed V and J ends, which lost 0 bases and 4 bases, there was a span of 11 bases. The CDR3 loop spans 16 amino acids. Germline V lookup: CDR1 SGHRS, CDR2 YFSETQ. The CDR3 is CASSLDPGGGANVLTF. As DNA, the CDR3 is TGCGCCAGCAGCTTGGATCCAGGAGGCGGGGCCAACGTCCTGACTTTC.

This clonotype was seen ten or more times. This rearrangement joins TRBV7-9 to TRBJ2-7; 8 bases agree with TRBD1. This CDR3 contains 13 residues. CDR1 and CDR2 (germline): SEHNR, FQNEAQ (reference sequence). V lost 5 bases and J lost 2; bases outside the gene matches: 2. The CDR3 bases are TGTGCCAGCAGCCGGACAGGGACCTACGAGCAGTACTTC. Its protein is CASSRTGTYEQYF.

This clonotype was recorded at least ten times. The chain recombines TRBV4-3 with TRBJ2-3, with 8 bases aligning to TRBD1. The V gene end was trimmed by 7 bases and the J gene end by 3 bases; junction bases not matched to a gene: 6. Germline CDR1 and CDR2: LGHNA and YSLEER. The CDR3 runs to 14 residues. The chain's CDR3 is CASNRQGKTDTQYF. The CDR3, as DNA: TGCGCCAGCAACAGACAGGGGAAGACAGATACGCAGTATTTT.

This clonotype has a count of ten or more. The chain combines TRBV7-9 with TRBJ2-7; D not resolved. The germline V gene encodes CDR1 SEHNR and CDR2 FQNEAQ (reference sequence). The CDR3 is made up of 14 amino acids. With 1 base removed from V and 2 bases from J, the gap between germline ends came to 9 bases. The CDR3 coding sequence is TGTGCCAGCAGCTTAGGAGAGGTTGCCTACGAGCAGTACTTC. Residues: CASSLGEVAYEQYF.

This clonotype was seen only a few times. This sequence is one base from a far larger clone and is likely a read error. V gene TRBV27 combines with J gene TRBJ2-3, with TRBD2 matching over 8 bases. Germline V gene sequence: CDR1 MNHEY, CDR2 SMNVEV (reference sequence). This CDR3 contains 15 residues. With V trimmed by 5 bases and J by 3 bases, 7 bases remained unmatched. Here the CDR3 DNA reads TGTGCCAGCAGTCGGACTAGCAAAGGGACAGATACGCAGTATTTT. This translates into CASSRTSKGTDTQYF.

This chain links TRBV20-1 with TRBJ2-7; 10 nucleotides align to TRBD1. This CDR3 region has 15 residues. Germline V gives CDR1 DFQATT, CDR2 SNEGSKA (reference sequence). J lost 2 bases, V lost 5 bases, and 9 bases had no gene match. The CDR3 loop reads CSAPLTGTGAYEQYF. The CDR3 coding sequence is TGCAGTGCTCCCCTCACCGGGACAGGGGCCTACGAGCAGTACTTC.

The rearrangement joins TRBV7-2 to TRBJ2-1; 13 bases line up with TRBD2. J lost 7 bases, V lost 1 base, and 10 bases had no gene match. Germline CDR1 SGHTA, CDR2 FQGNSA. The CDR3 sequence is 18 residues long. The CDR3 protein is CASSLDPPGLAGRNEQFF. CDR3 in DNA: TGTGCCAGCAGCTTAGATCCACCGGGACTAGCGGGGAGGAATGAGCAGTTCTTC. Full variable domain (rest looked up from reference TRBV7-2 and TRBJ2-1): GAGVSQSPSNKVTEKGKDVELRCDPISGHTALYWYRQSLGQGLEFLIYFQGNSAPDKSGLPSDRFSAERTGGSVSTLTIQRTQQEDSAVYLCASSLDPPGLAGRNEQFFGPGTRLTVL.

V is TRBV12-3 or TRBV12-4 and J is TRBJ1-2, with D possibly TRBD1 on 5 matching bases. CDR3 length: 13 amino acids. The V gene lost 4 bases and the J gene lost 7 bases, with 13 bases spanning the gap. CDR3 nucleotides: TGTGCCAGCAGTTCGAGGGGCCCTCTTGGCTACACCTTC. This translates into CASSSRGPLGYTF.

This clonotype was seen ten or more times. V is TRBV3-1 and J is TRBJ2-6, with D possibly being TRBD1 or TRBD2 (7 bases each). The length of the CDR3 is 18 residues. Trimming pared 4 bases from V and 4 bases from J, leaving 20 bases between. Germline V gives CDR1 LGHDT, CDR2 YNNKEL (reference sequence). This chain's CDR3 is CASSLTTGRGPGANVLTF. Written as DNA, the CDR3 is TGTGCCAGCAGCCTTACGACTGGGAGGGGGCCAGGGGCCAACGTCCTGACTTTC.

This clonotype has only a few counts. The chain recombines TRBV5-1 with TRBJ1-4; TRBD1 aligns across 7 bases. Unmatched junction bases numbered 9, after V lost 5 bases and J lost 5 bases. Germline CDR1 SGHRS, CDR2 YFSETQ. This CDR3 spans 15 amino acids. The CDR3 coding sequence is TGCGCCAGCAGTTTAACAGGGGCGAAAAATGAAAAACTGTTTTTT. This sequence encodes CASSLTGAKNEKLFF.

The sample holds many counts of this clonotype. The chain is built from TRBV29-1 and TRBJ2-7; 10 bases fit TRBD1. The CDR3 contains 12 residues. The V gene's germline CDR1 is SQVTM and CDR2 ANQGSEA. V gave up 4 bases and J gave up 7 bases; unmatched junction bases: 4. CDR3 sequence: CSVVGTGEEQYF. CDR3 nucleotides: TGCAGCGTTGTCGGGACAGGGGAAGAGCAGTACTTC.